This is a list of T cell receptor beta chains from one sample in a study of cytomegalovirus exposure and HLA in healthy donors. The repertoire was sequenced with immunoSEQ multiplex PCR; TCRdb's copy has only in-frame clones and lacks some. Of hundreds of thousands of clones in the sample, about 75% were seen once. Sequencing was done on a sample of PBMCs. These receptors came from a female donor in good health and CMV-seronegative. Both conserved end residues are part of each CDR3. Each record gives: V gene, D gene, clone size, J gene, CDR3 protein, CDR3 DNA. A D gene is named only where the DNA matches it firmly. Clone sizes are given selectively: once, few, many, or a class where the clone is expanded.

>TRBV5-1|TRBD2|.|TRBJ2-1
CASSLAGLPLNEQFF
TGCGCCAGCAGCTTAGCGGGGCTTCCCCTCAATGAGCAGTTCTTC
>TRBV30|.|.|TRBJ2-1
CAWSVEGGNEQFF
TGTGCCTGGAGTGTCGAAGGAGGCAATGAGCAGTTCTTC
>TRBV27|TRBD2|few|TRBJ2-1
CASSDGTSGNNEQFF
TGTGCCAGCAGTGACGGGACTAGCGGTAACAATGAGCAGTTCTTC
>TRBV11-3|.|.|TRBJ2-1
CASSPGTYGLNEQFF
TGTGCCAGCAGCCCCGGGACTTACGGCCTTAATGAGCAGTTCTTC
>TRBV19|TRBD1|.|TRBJ2-2
CASSITGGNTGELFF
TGTGCCAGTAGTATTACAGGGGGAAACACCGGGGAGCTGTTTTTT
>TRBV5-6|.|.|TRBJ2-7
CASTSSYEQYF
TGTGCCAGCACCTCCTCCTACGAGCAGTACTTC
>TRBV4-1|.|.|TRBJ2-7
CASSQDSAGAYYEQYF
TGCGCCAGCAGCCAAGATTCGGCGGGGGCGTATTACGAGCAGTACTTC
>TRBV28|TRBD1|.|TRBJ1-4
CASRSGTGKLFF
TGTGCCAGCAGATCTGGGACAGGGAAACTGTTTTTT
>TRBV5-1|TRBD1|.|TRBJ2-2
CASGGGQVNTGELFF
TGCGCCAGCGGTGGGGGACAGGTGAACACCGGGGAGCTGTTTTTT
>TRBV28|.|.|TRBJ2-7
CASSLVRSLSYEQYF
TGTGCCAGCAGTTTGGTCCGGAGCCTCTCCTACGAGCAGTACTTC
>TRBV4-1|TRBD2|.|TRBJ2-1
CASSPRTSGSGEQFF
TGCGCCAGCAGCCCTCGGACTAGCGGGAGTGGTGAGCAGTTCTTC
>TRBV29-1|.|.|TRBJ2-3
CSVDRGSTDTQYF
TGCAGCGTTGATCGGGGAAGCACAGATACGCAGTATTTT
>TRBV7-2|TRBD2|.|TRBJ2-5
CASSIASGTQETQYF
TGTGCCAGCAGCATCGCTAGCGGGACTCAAGAGACCCAGTACTTC
>TRBV7-9|TRBD1|.|TRBJ2-4
CASSSLQTGGGKNIQYF
TGTGCCAGCAGCTCCCTTCAGACAGGGGGTGGCAAAAACATTCAGTACTTC
>TRBV7-9|TRBD1|.|TRBJ2-7
CSSTEGAGLKQYF
TGTTCCAGCACCGAGGGGGCAGGGCTCAAGCAGTACTTC
>TRBV5-6|.|.|TRBJ2-3
CASSLGLVTDTQYF
TGTGCCAGCAGCTTGGGTCTAGTAACAGATACGCAGTATTTT
>TRBV11-3|.|.|TRBJ2-2
CASSSGNTGELFF
TGTGCCAGCAGCTCCGGGAACACCGGGGAGCTGTTTTTT
>TRBV10-2|TRBD1|once|TRBJ1-4
CASRVRDRGPEKLFF
TGCGCCAGCAGGGTCCGGGACAGGGGGCCTGAAAAACTGTTTTTT
>TRBV5-1|.|.|TRBJ2-5
CASSLAPGQETQYF
TGCGCCAGCAGCTTGGCGCCAGGGCAAGAGACCCAGTACTTC
>TRBV2|.|.|TRBJ1-1
CATSLGEAEAFF
TGTGCCACCAGCCTCGGGGAGGCGGAAGCTTTCTTT
>TRBV11-2|TRBD1|few|TRBJ1-4
CASSPGQGLNEKLFF
TGTGCCAGCAGCCCCGGACAGGGTCTAAATGAAAAACTGTTTTTT
>TRBV5-1|.|.|TRBJ1-2
CASSLGSRTNYGYTF
TGCGCCAGCAGCTTGGGTTCCAGGACTAACTATGGCTACACCTTC
>TRBV14|.|.|TRBJ1-6
CASSPVVNSPLHF
TGTGCCAGCAGCCCCGTAGTTAATTCACCCCTCCACTTT
>TRBV2|.|.|TRBJ2-7
CASSKGQGVGEQYF
TGTGCCAGCAGTAAAGGACAAGGTGTCGGCGAGCAGTACTTC
>TRBV25-1|.|.|TRBJ1-3
CASSSQGNTIYF
TGTGCCAGCAGCTCCCAGGGAAACACCATATATTTT
>TRBV7-6|TRBD1|.|TRBJ2-5
CASSLGQGHSGETQYF
TGTGCCAGCAGCTTAGGACAGGGGCATAGTGGAGAGACCCAGTACTTC
>TRBV5-1|.|few|TRBJ2-5
CASSSRGGGETQYF
TGCGCCAGCAGCTCGAGGGGGGGTGGTGAGACCCAGTACTTC
>TRBV27|.|.|TRBJ2-5
CASTRGETQYF
TGTGCCAGCACCAGAGGGGAGACCCAGTACTTC
>TRBV7-9|.|.|TRBJ2-7
CASSLGLQGQNYEQYF
TGTGCCAGCAGCTTAGGGTTGCAGGGGCAGAACTACGAGCAGTACTTC
>TRBV25-1|.|few|TRBJ2-5
CASNPRGAEETQYF
TGTGCCAGTAACCCCAGGGGGGCAGAAGAGACCCAGTACTTC
>TRBV6-1|.|once|TRBJ1-3
CASSEVPEISGNTIYF
TGTGCCAGCAGTGAAGTGCCTGAGATCTCTGGAAACACCATATATTTT
>TRBV2|.|.|TRBJ2-7
CASTLRAVEQYF
TGTGCCAGCACTTTGAGGGCCGTCGAGCAGTACTTC
>TRBV5-1|.|.|TRBJ2-7
CASSPRHISYEQYF
TGCGCCAGCAGCCCACGACACATCTCCTACGAGCAGTACTTC
>TRBV15|.|.|TRBJ1-5
CATRQENQPQHF
TGTGCCACCAGACAGGAAAATCAGCCCCAGCATTTT
>TRBV5-3|TRBD2|.|TRBJ2-7
CARSFHSGAYEQYF
TGTGCCAGAAGCTTTCACAGCGGGGCCTACGAGCAGTACTTC
>TRBV7-9|TRBD2|few|TRBJ2-7
CAIIGAPGLAGVSYEQYF
TGTGCCATCATAGGGGCTCCTGGACTAGCGGGCGTCTCCTACGAGCAGTACTTC
>TRBV11-3|.|.|TRBJ1-1
CASSLRENTEAFF
TGTGCCAGCAGTTTGAGAGAGAACACTGAAGCTTTCTTT
>TRBV9|.|.|TRBJ2-1
CASSVGRSGEQFF
TGTGCCAGCAGCGTAGGTAGGTCCGGGGAGCAGTTCTTC
>TRBV5-1|.|.|TRBJ1-5
CASSLDGVGNQPQHF
TGCGCCAGCAGCTTGGATGGAGTTGGCAATCAGCCCCAGCATTTT
>TRBV7-9|.|.|TRBJ2-3
CSSSFRTDTDTQYF
TGTTCCAGCAGCTTCCGGACAGACACAGATACGCAGTATTTT
>TRBV28|TRBD2|.|TRBJ2-3
CASSFLGLAGGPSDTQYF
TGTGCCAGCAGTTTTTTGGGTCTAGCGGGAGGGCCATCAGATACGCAGTATTTT
>TRBV7-9|.|few|TRBJ1-6
CASSQTGNNSPLHF
TGTGCCAGCAGTCAAACAGGGAATAATTCACCCCTCCACTTT
>TRBV30|TRBD2|.|TRBJ2-1
CAWSPLRLAYNEQFF
TGTGCCTGGAGTCCCCTACGACTAGCTTACAATGAGCAGTTCTTC
>TRBV6-6|.|.|TRBJ1-2
CASSEGYGYTF
TGCGCCAGTTCGGAGGGCTATGGCTACACCTTC
>TRBV5-1|.|.|TRBJ2-1
CASSPTSKGEQFF
TGCGCCAGCAGCCCCACTAGCAAAGGCGAGCAGTTCTTC
>TRBV10-3|.|few|TRBJ2-1
CAISKQGYNEQFF
TGTGCCATCAGTAAACAGGGTTACAATGAGCAGTTCTTC
>TRBV6-6|TRBD1|.|TRBJ1-5
CASKDGQGTSNQPQHF
TGTGCCAGCAAGGACGGACAGGGTACGAGCAATCAGCCCCAGCATTTT